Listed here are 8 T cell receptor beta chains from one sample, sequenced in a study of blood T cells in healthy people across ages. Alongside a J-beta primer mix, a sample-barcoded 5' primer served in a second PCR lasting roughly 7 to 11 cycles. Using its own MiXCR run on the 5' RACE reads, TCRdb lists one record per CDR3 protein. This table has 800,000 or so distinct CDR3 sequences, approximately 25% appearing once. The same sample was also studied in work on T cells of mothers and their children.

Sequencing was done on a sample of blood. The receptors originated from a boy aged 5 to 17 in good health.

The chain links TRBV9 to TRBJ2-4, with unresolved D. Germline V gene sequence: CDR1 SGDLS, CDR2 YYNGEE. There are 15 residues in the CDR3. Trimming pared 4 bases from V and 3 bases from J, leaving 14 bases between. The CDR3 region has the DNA TGTGCCAGCAGCCCTCCCGACATAGGCAAAAACATTCAGTACTTC. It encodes CASSPPDIGKNIQYF. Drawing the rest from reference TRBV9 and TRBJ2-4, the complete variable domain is DSGVTQTPKHLITATGQRVTLRCSPRSGDLSVYWYQQSLDQGLQFLIQYYNGEERAKGNILERFSAQQFPDLHSELNLSSLELGDSALYFCASSPPDIGKNIQYFGAGTRLSVL.

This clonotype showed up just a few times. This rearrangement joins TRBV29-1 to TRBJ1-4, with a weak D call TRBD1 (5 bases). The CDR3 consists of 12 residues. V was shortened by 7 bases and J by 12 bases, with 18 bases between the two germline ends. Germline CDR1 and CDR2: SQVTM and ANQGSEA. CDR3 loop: CSARGGASELFF. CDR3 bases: TGCAGCGCCCGCGGAGGGGCCTCAGAACTGTTTTTT.

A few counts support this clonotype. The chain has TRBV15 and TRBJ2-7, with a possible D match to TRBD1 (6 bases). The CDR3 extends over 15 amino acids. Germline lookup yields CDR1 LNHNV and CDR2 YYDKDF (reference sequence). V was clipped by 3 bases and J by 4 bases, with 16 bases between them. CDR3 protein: CATSRAPGTPYEQYF. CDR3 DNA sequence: TGTGCCACCAGCAGGGCCCCCGGGACACCTTACGAGCAGTACTTC.

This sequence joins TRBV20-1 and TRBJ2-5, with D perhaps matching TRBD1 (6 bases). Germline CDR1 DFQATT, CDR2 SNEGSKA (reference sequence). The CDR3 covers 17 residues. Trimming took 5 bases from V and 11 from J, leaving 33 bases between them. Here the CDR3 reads CSASGLEGISAEGEQYF. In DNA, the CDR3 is TGCAGTGCTTCGGGCCTGGAAGGGATCTCCGCCGAGGGGGAGCAGTACTTC.

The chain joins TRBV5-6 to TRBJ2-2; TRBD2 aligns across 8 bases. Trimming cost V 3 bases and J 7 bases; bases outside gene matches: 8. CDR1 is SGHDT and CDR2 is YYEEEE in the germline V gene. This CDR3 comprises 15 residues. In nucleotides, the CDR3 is TGTGCCAGCAGCTCCGGACTAGCTACAGGCGGGGAGCTGTTTTTT. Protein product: CASSSGLATGGELFF.

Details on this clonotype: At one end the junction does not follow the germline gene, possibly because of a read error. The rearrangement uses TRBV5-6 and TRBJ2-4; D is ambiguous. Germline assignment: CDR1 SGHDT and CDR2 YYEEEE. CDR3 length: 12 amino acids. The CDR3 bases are TGTGCCAGCAGCTTGGTCCGGTCCCCTGCTGCCTTC. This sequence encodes CASSLVRSPAAF.

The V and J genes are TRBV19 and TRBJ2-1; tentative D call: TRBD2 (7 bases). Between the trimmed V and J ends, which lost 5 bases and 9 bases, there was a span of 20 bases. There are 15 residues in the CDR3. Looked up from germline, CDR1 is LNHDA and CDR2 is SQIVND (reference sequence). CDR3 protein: CASSEGGGPKSEQFF. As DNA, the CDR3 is TGTGCCAGTAGTGAAGGGGGAGGGCCAAAAAGTGAGCAGTTCTTC.

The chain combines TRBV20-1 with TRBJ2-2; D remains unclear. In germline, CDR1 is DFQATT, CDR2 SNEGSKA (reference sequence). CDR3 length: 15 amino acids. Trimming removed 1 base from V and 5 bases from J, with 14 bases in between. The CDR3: CSARVGSTRTGELFF. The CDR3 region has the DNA TGCAGTGCTAGAGTGGGATCTACGCGAACCGGGGAGCTGTTTTTT.